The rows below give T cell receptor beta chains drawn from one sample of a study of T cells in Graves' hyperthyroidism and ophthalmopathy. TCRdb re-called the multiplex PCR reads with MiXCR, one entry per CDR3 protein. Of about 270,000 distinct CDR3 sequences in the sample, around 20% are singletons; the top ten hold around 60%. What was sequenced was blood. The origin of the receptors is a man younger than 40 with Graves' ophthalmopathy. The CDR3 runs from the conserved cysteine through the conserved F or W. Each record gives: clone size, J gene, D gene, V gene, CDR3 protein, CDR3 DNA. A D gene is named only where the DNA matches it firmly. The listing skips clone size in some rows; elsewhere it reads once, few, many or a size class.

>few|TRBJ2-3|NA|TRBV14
CASSQGGTDTQYF
TGTGCCAGCAGCCAAGGCGGGACGGATACGCAGTATTTT
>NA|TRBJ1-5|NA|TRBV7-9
CASSFTQGQPQHF
TGTGCCAGCAGCTTTACCCAGGGTCAGCCCCAGCATTTT
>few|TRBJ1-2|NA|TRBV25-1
CASSEKESYGYTF
TGTGCCAGCAGTGAAAAAGAAAGCTATGGCTACACCTTC
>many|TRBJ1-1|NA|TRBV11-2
CASSLRGEAFF
TGTGCCAGCAGCTTACGGGGTGAAGCTTTCTTT
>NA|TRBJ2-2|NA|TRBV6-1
CASSELHSGELFF
TGTGCCAGCAGTGAACTACATAGCGGGGAGCTGTTTTTT
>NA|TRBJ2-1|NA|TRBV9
CASKRDTSYNEQFF
TGTGCCAGCAAGCGGGACACCTCCTACAATGAGCAGTTCTTC
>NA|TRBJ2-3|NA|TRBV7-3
CASSVGPTDTQYF
TGTGCCAGCAGCGTCGGGCCCACAGATACGCAGTATTTT
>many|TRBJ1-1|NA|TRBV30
CAWTLGGNTEAFF
TGTGCCTGGACGCTGGGGGGGAACACTGAAGCTTTCTTT
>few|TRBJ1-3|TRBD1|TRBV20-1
CSARGGRTGGSGNTIYF
TGCAGTGCGCGGGGCGGACGGACAGGGGGCTCTGGAAACACCATATATTTT
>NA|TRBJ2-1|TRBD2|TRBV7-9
CASSHRGGARNEQFF
TGTGCCAGCAGCCATCGGGGGGGCGCACGGAATGAGCAGTTCTTC
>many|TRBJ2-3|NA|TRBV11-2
CASSLSVYGTDTQYF
TGTGCCAGCAGCTTATCAGTCTATGGCACAGATACGCAGTATTTT
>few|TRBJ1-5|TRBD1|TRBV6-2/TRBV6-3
CASSYTTGAGNQPQHF
TGTGCCAGCAGTTACACGACAGGGGCTGGCAATCAGCCCCAGCATTTT